Below are 19 T cell receptor beta chains sequenced from a single sample in a study of CD8 T cells in Susac syndrome (dated by TCRdb to about 2019). The library was generated by the immunoSEQ multiplex PCR assay. RNA was extracted using the RNeasy kit, and roughly 0.5 to 1 ug of the RNA was reverse transcribed with random hexamers. TCRdb trimmed the raw reads at Q25, called clones with MiXCR and kept productive beta chains. Rows are unified per CDR3 protein, each entry keeping the most common DNA and genes. The sample data list about 160,000 distinct CDR3 sequences, and around 96% of these were observed just once. Jointly, the top ten make up about 0.13% of the sample. The sequenced sample was CD4+ T cells from PBMCs. The receptors here all came from a human donor with Susac syndrome.

This clonotype was observed a few times. The rearrangement joins TRBV7-2 to TRBJ2-3; no reliable D call. Trimming took 2 bases from V and 0 from J, leaving 3 bases between them. Germline CDR1 SGHTA, CDR2 FQGNSA. CDR3 length equals 13 residues. The CDR3 sequence: CASSLPSTDTQYF. In DNA form, the CDR3 reads TGTGCCAGCAGCTTACCCAGCACAGATACGCAGTATTTT.

CDR3 bases: TGTGCCAGCAGTGGTGCGGGGAACGAGCAGTACTTC. Encoded protein: CASSGAGNEQYF. The V call is TRBV2, the J call TRBJ2-7; D is perhaps TRBD2 (6 bases). Looked up from germline, CDR1 is SNHLY and CDR2 is FYNNEI. The CDR3 extends over 12 amino acids. V lost 4 bases and J lost 5, with 9 bases in between.

The chain couples TRBV15 to TRBJ2-1; unclear D gene. Germline CDR1 and CDR2: LNHNV and YYDKDF (reference sequence). This CDR3 is built from 16 residues. The ends were cut back, 0 bases at V and 0 bases at J, with 9 bases in the middle. This chain's CDR3 is CATSRELVSSYNEQFF. DNA for the CDR3: TGTGCCACCAGCAGAGAGCTAGTTAGCTCCTACAATGAGCAGTTCTTC.

The CDR3, as DNA: TGTGCCAGCAGTTTTCGACTCACTTACGAGCAGTACTTC. The encoded protein is CASSFRLTYEQYF. The V and J genes are TRBV6-6 and TRBJ2-7; D unresolved. Germline V CDR1 and CDR2: MNHNY, SVGAGI (reference sequence). V lost 4 bases and J lost 4, with 11 bases in between. The CDR3 has 13 residues.

This clonotype was recorded only once. The rearrangement uses TRBV15 and TRBJ1-5; D may be TRBD1 (6 bases). The length of the CDR3 is 15 residues. V was cut by 2 bases and J by 3 bases, with 11 bases left in between. Germline V gene sequence: CDR1 LNHNV, CDR2 YYDKDF (reference sequence). The CDR3, as DNA: TGTGCCACCAGCAGAACGACAGGCGTCAATCAGCCCCAGCATTTT. Its translation: CATSRTTGVNQPQHF. Complete variable domain (other parts from reference TRBV15 and TRBJ1-5): DAMVIQNPRYQVTQFGKPVTLSCSQTLNHNVMYWYQQKSSQAPKLLFHYYDKDFNNEADTPDNFQSRRPNTSFCFLDIRSPGLGDTAMYLCATSRTTGVNQPQHFGDGTRLSIL.

This chain uses TRBV5-4 with TRBJ2-2; D possibly matches TRBD1 or TRBD2 (5 bases each). V lost 3 bases, J lost 4 bases, and 13 bases lay in between. This CDR3 region has 15 residues. The V gene's germline CDR1 is SGHNT and CDR2 YYREEE (reference sequence). The CDR3 region has the DNA TGTGCCAGCAGCTCTACTAGAGGGGCCACCGGGGAGCTGTTTTTT. Translated: CASSSTRGATGELFF.

CDR3 sequence (DNA): TGTGCCAGCAGCTCTATCCACAACCCGTTGGGGCGGTACTTC. Its protein product is CASSSIHNPLGRYF. The chain uses TRBV7-9 and TRBJ2-4; D is possibly TRBD1 (5 bases). This CDR3 comprises 14 residues. Per the germline V gene, CDR1 is SEHNR and CDR2 is FQNEAQ (reference sequence). Between the trimmed V and J ends, which lost 4 bases and 15 bases, there was a span of 22 bases.

For the CDR3, the DNA is TGTGCCAGCAGCTTCCCCTCTACAGGCGAGCAGTACGTC. This encodes CASSFPSTGEQYV. V and J are TRBV7-9 and TRBJ2-7; tentatively, D is TRBD1 (5 bases). Trimming cost V 3 bases and J 6 bases, with 12 bases left between them. There are 13 residues in the CDR3. Per germline, CDR1 SEHNR and CDR2 FQNEAQ (reference sequence).

This clonotype was counted once. This chain uses TRBV29-1 with TRBJ2-4; 9 bases are shared with TRBD1. V lost 7 bases to trimming and J lost 6 bases; unmatched junction nucleotides: 4. Per the germline V gene, CDR1 is SQVTM and CDR2 is ANQGSEA. The CDR3 spans 12 residues. The CDR3: CSARDRVNIQYF. For the CDR3, the DNA is TGCAGCGCCCGGGACAGGGTAAACATTCAGTACTTC.

This clonotype was seen just once. The V gene is TRBV30, the J gene TRBJ1-5, with D perhaps matching TRBD1 (6 bases). Trimming left V 2 bases short and J 5 bases short, with 16 bases between. Germline CDR1 and CDR2: GTSNPN and SVGIG (reference sequence). The CDR3 has 15 residues. The CDR3 sequence is CAWSRGGRPDQPQHF. In nucleotides, the CDR3 is TGTGCCTGGAGTCGGGGGGGGCGCCCAGATCAGCCCCAGCATTTT.

V gene TRBV19 combines with J gene TRBJ1-1, with D unclear. CDR3 length: 13 residues. CDR1 and CDR2 from the germline V gene are LNHDA and SQIVND (reference sequence). Trimming took off 7 bases at V and 4 bases at J, with 13 bases between the two ends. CDR3 DNA: TGTGCCAGTATCATCAAGGCGGGCACTGAAGCTTTCTTT. It translates to CASIIKAGTEAFF.

The chain joins TRBV7-9 to TRBJ1-2; D gene unclear. With 3 bases removed from V and 6 bases from J, the gap between germline ends came to 8 bases. This CDR3 contains 12 residues. Looked up from germline, CDR1 is SEHNR and CDR2 is FQNEAQ (reference sequence). In nucleotides, the CDR3 is TGTGCCAGCAGCTTTGATTCGGATGGCTACACCTTC. Its protein product is CASSFDSDGYTF.

The rearrangement links TRBV19 to TRBJ1-1; maybe TRBD1 (6 bases). Germline V gene lookup returns CDR1 LNHDA and CDR2 SQIVND (reference sequence). V gave up 5 bases and J gave up 1 base, with 11 bases separating them. This CDR3 spans 14 amino acids. The CDR3 region has the DNA TGTGCCAGTAGTCCGGGGGGCACGAACACTGAAGCTTTCTTT. This codes for CASSPGGTNTEAFF.

The chain carries TRBV2 and TRBJ2-3; D unresolved. CDR3 length: 12 amino acids. Trimming removed 4 bases at V and 6 bases at J, with 8 bases between. In germline, CDR1 is SNHLY, CDR2 FYNNEI. The CDR3 reads CASSGFGDTQYF. As DNA, the CDR3 is TGTGCCAGCAGTGGGTTTGGGGATACGCAGTATTTT.

This chain connects TRBV24-1 to TRBJ2-7, with D uncertain. CDR1 and CDR2 (germline): KGHDR, SFDVKD. This CDR3 spans 14 amino acids. Between the trimmed V and J ends, which lost 3 bases and 6 bases, there was a span of 14 bases. The CDR3: CATSDHDAPREQYF. The CDR3, as DNA: TGTGCCACCAGTGATCACGACGCCCCTCGCGAGCAGTACTTC.

The chain has TRBV7-2 and TRBJ2-7; D gene unclear. V gave up 5 bases and J gave up 3 bases, with 14 bases separating them. This CDR3 spans 14 amino acids. CDR1 is SGHTA, CDR2 FQGNSA, per germline. The CDR3 is CASSPPRAHYEQYF. CDR3 bases: TGTGCCAGCAGCCCACCCCGGGCCCACTACGAGCAGTACTTC.

The genes are TRBV2 and TRBJ2-3; no clear D gene. Per germline, CDR1 SNHLY and CDR2 FYNNEI. This CDR3 comprises 13 residues. Trimming removed 6 bases from V and 1 base from J, with 8 bases in between. The CDR3 here is CASRRLGTDTQYF. CDR3 sequence (DNA): TGTGCCAGCAGACGGCTGGGCACAGATACGCAGTATTTT. The full variable domain, with the rest looked up from reference TRBV2 and TRBJ2-3, is EPEVTQTPSHQVTQMGQEVILRCVPISNHLYFYWYRQILGQKVEFLVSFYNNEISEKSEIFDDQFSVERPDGSNFTLKIRSTKLEDSAMYFCASRRLGTDTQYFGPGTRLTVL.

The chain combines TRBV7-9 with TRBJ2-1; perhaps TRBD2 as D (6 bases). V was cut by 4 bases and J by 6 bases, with 13 bases left in between. Germline assignment: CDR1 SEHNR and CDR2 FQNEAQ (reference sequence). This CDR3 has 14 residues. The CDR3 region is CASSSQGLSNEQFF. CDR3 coding DNA: TGTGCCAGCAGCTCCCAGGGACTGTCCAATGAGCAGTTCTTC.

V gene TRBV28 combines with J gene TRBJ2-3; 7 nucleotides line up with TRBD2. Germline lookup yields CDR1 MDHEN and CDR2 SYDVKM. V dropped 4 bases and J dropped 5; count of bases not matched to a gene: 6. This CDR3 has 14 amino acids. CDR3 sequence reads: CASSWEGQRDTQYF. The CDR3 region has the DNA TGTGCCAGCAGTTGGGAGGGCCAACGAGATACGCAGTATTTT. The full variable domain, its missing parts supplied by reference TRBV28 and TRBJ2-3, is DVKVTQSSRYLVKRTGEKVFLECVQDMDHENMFWYRQDPGLGLRLIYFSYDVKMKEKGDIPEGYSVSREKKERFSLILESASTNQTSMYLCASSWEGQRDTQYFGPGTRLTVL.